These 26 T cell receptor beta chains were sequenced from one sample in a study of cytomegalovirus exposure and HLA in healthy donors. With 60 Vbeta and 13 Jbeta primers, the PCR was carried out. Some clones are missing from TCRdb's copy, which holds only in-frame ones; the method was immunoSEQ multiplex PCR. The top ten clones hold around 2.7% of a sample with about 200,000 clones, 82% of them seen once. Sequenced input: PBMCs. The origin of the receptors is a woman aged 40 to 55 in good health and CMV-seronegative.

The chain couples TRBV28 to TRBJ1-2, with TRBD1 as a possible D gene (5 bases). The CDR3 covers 13 residues. The germline V gene has CDR1 MDHEN and CDR2 SYDVKM. The V end was cut by 6 bases, the J end by 3 bases, with 11 bases between. The CDR3: CASSPGGYYGYTF. The DNA for the CDR3 is TGTGCCAGCAGCCCTGGGGGGTACTATGGCTACACCTTC.

The gene calls are TRBV10-3 and TRBJ1-5; D is unresolved. This CDR3 has 14 residues. In germline, CDR1 is ENHRY, CDR2 SYGVKD. The V end lost 2 bases, the J end lost 9 bases, and 14 bases lay between the germline ends. CDR3 sequence: CAISEGHTHSPQHF. The CDR3, as DNA: TGTGCCATCAGTGAGGGTCACACACATTCGCCCCAGCATTTT.

The rearrangement links TRBV5-6 to TRBJ1-1; D call uncertain. Trimming took 2 bases from V and 7 from J, leaving 6 bases between them. Germline CDR1 SGHDT, CDR2 YYEEEE. CDR3 length: 11 residues. CDR3: CASSLGVEAFF. The CDR3 coding sequence is TGTGCCAGCAGCTTAGGAGTTGAAGCTTTCTTT.

The sample holds one count of this clone. This chain connects TRBV18 to TRBJ2-1; the D gene is possibly TRBD2 (5 bases). This CDR3 spans 15 amino acids. CDR1 and CDR2 from the germline V gene are KGHSH and LQKENI. V was cut by 3 bases and J by 6 bases, with 15 bases left in between. The CDR3 nucleotides are TGTGCCAGCTCACCTGAGGGCTGGTTTGGCAATGAGCAGTTCTTC. It specifies CASSPEGWFGNEQFF.

The chain couples TRBV5-5 to TRBJ1-2, with 9 nucleotides matching TRBD1. CDR3 length equals 18 residues. Germline values: CDR1 SGHKS, CDR2 YYEKEE (reference sequence). V shed 4 bases and J 3 bases; nucleotides not matched to a gene: 16. CDR3: CASSLGRVTGGKDYGYTF. The DNA for the CDR3 is TGTGCCAGCAGCCTCGGGAGAGTAACAGGGGGCAAAGACTATGGCTACACCTTC.

The rearrangement links TRBV7-9 to TRBJ1-1; D is ambiguous. V lost 1 base to trimming and J lost 2 bases, with 8 bases between them. Germline-derived CDR1 and CDR2 are SEHNR and FQNEAQ (reference sequence). The CDR3 sequence is 14 residues long. CDR3 DNA sequence: TGTGCCAGCAGCTTAGTCGCGGGAAACACTGAAGCTTTCTTT. It codes for CASSLVAGNTEAFF.

The chain is built from TRBV25-1 and TRBJ2-5, with 9 bases fitting TRBD1. The end of the DNA fits TRBJ2-7 better, so the J call may be wrong. Germline V gene sequence: CDR1 MGHDK, CDR2 SYGVNS. CDR3 length: 15 amino acids. CDR3 sequence reads: CASSPLGQGINEQYF. DNA of the CDR3: TGTGCCAGCAGTCCACTGGGACAGGGTATCAACGAGCAGTACTTC.

This clone has only a few counts. The chain is built from TRBV7-3 and TRBJ2-3; possible D gene TRBD2, 6 bases. Germline V gene data show CDR1 as SGHTA and CDR2 as FQGTGA. V lost 3 bases and J 5 bases, leaving 18 bases between the germline ends. The CDR3 length is 16 residues. The CDR3 DNA is TGTGCCAGCAGCTTGATGAGCAGGGAGGTGAGAGATACGCAGTATTTT. This gives the protein CASSLMSREVRDTQYF.

The chain couples TRBV5-1 to TRBJ2-1, with 10 bases that match TRBD1. V lost 4 bases and J lost 7; bases outside the gene matches: 5. Germline V lookup: CDR1 SGHRS, CDR2 YFSETQ. This CDR3 region has 14 residues. The CDR3 bases are TGCGCCAGCAGCCAGGGACAGGGGAAAAATGAGCAGTTCTTC. Its translation is CASSQGQGKNEQFF.

This chain joins TRBV7-9 and TRBJ1-1; a possible D gene is TRBD1 (5 bases). The ends were cut back, 8 bases at V and 4 bases at J, with 20 bases in the middle. Per germline, CDR1 SEHNR and CDR2 FQNEAQ (reference sequence). This CDR3 region has 15 residues. This CDR3 is CASLTASGRGTEAFF. DNA for the CDR3: TGTGCCAGCCTAACAGCTTCAGGGCGGGGCACTGAAGCTTTCTTT.

The V call is TRBV9, the J call TRBJ2-7, with a possible D match to TRBD1 (6 bases). Looked up from germline, CDR1 is SGDLS and CDR2 is YYNGEE. V lost 4 bases and J 2 bases, leaving 19 bases between the germline ends. The CDR3 has 16 amino acids. The CDR3 DNA reads TGTGCCAGCAGCTCCCAGAGGACAGTCCCGACCTACGAGCAGTACTTC. Translated, it gives CASSSQRTVPTYEQYF.

The V call is TRBV5-4, the J call TRBJ2-7; perhaps TRBD1 as D (5 bases). The CDR3 has 14 residues. The germline gives CDR1 SGHNT, CDR2 YYREEE (reference sequence). The germline V and J ends were trimmed by 4 bases and 2 bases, with 13 bases remaining between them. The CDR3 loop reads CASSRTGSPYEQYF. In DNA, the CDR3 is TGTGCCAGCAGCAGAACAGGCAGCCCCTACGAGCAGTACTTC.

The gene calls are TRBV19 and TRBJ1-5; no firm D call. This CDR3 has 13 amino acids. The V gene lost 5 bases and the J gene lost 9 bases, with 14 bases spanning the gap. CDR1 is LNHDA, CDR2 SQIVND, per germline (reference sequence). The DNA for the CDR3 is TGTGCCAGTAGTTTGGACGCGAGGGTGCCCCAGCATTTT. It codes for CASSLDARVPQHF.

This clone was detected only a few times. This chain uses TRBV9 with TRBJ2-7; 12 bases are a match to TRBD2. The CDR3 spans 15 residues. The J segment lost 9 bases and the V segment lost 0 bases, leaving 7 bases of the junction unmatched. Germline assignment: CDR1 SGDLS and CDR2 YYNGEE. CDR3 protein: CASSVAASGRAGQYF. The DNA of the CDR3 is TGTGCCAGCAGCGTAGCCGCTAGCGGGAGGGCCGGGCAGTACTTC.

This clone was detected only a few times. V gene TRBV9 combines with J gene TRBJ1-4; 7 bases fit TRBD1. J gave up 2 bases and V 3 bases, and 4 bases lay outside the gene matches. Germline lookup yields CDR1 SGDLS and CDR2 YYNGEE. The CDR3 covers 15 residues. CDR3 region: CASSASGQTNEKLFF. The CDR3 nucleotides are TGTGCCAGCAGCGCGTCGGGACAGACTAATGAAAAACTGTTTTTT. The full variable domain, rest sourced from reference TRBV9 and TRBJ1-4, is DSGVTQTPKHLITATGQRVTLRCSPRSGDLSVYWYQQSLDQGLQFLIQYYNGEERAKGNILERFSAQQFPDLHSELNLSSLELGDSALYFCASSASGQTNEKLFFGSGTQLSVL.

V and J are TRBV28 and TRBJ1-1; 7 bases align to TRBD1. Germline CDR1 MDHEN, CDR2 SYDVKM. This CDR3 has 15 residues. J was trimmed by 4 bases and V by 5 bases; bases with no gene match: 10. In nucleotides, the CDR3 is TGTGCCAGCAGTCCCTCGACAGGGCGGGTCACTGAAGCTTTCTTT. Translating gives CASSPSTGRVTEAFF.

J is TRBJ1-3 and V is TRBV5-1, with 7 bases aligning to TRBD1. The CDR3 has 17 amino acids. The ends lost 5 bases at V and 0 bases at J; junction bases unmatched: 11. CDR1 SGHRS and CDR2 YFSETQ come from the germline V gene. CDR3 in amino acids: CASSRDGTANSGNTIYF. CDR3 sequence (DNA): TGCGCCAGCAGTCGGGACGGGACAGCCAACTCTGGAAACACCATATATTTT. Full variable domain (missing parts from reference TRBV5-1 and TRBJ1-3): KAGVTQTPRYLIKTRGQQVTLSCSPISGHRSVSWYQQTPGQGLQFLFEYFSETQRNKGNFPGRFSGRQFSNSRSEMNVSTLELGDSALYLCASSRDGTANSGNTIYFGEGSWLTVV.

This rearrangement joins TRBV19 to TRBJ2-1; 11 bases align to TRBD2. CDR1 LNHDA and CDR2 SQIVND come from the germline V gene (reference sequence). The CDR3 sequence is 17 residues long. The V segment lost 4 bases and the J segment 7 bases; nucleotides outside the gene matches: 12. DNA of the CDR3: TGTGCCAGTAGTACTACCTTAGCGGGAGGGCCATTTAATGAGCAGTTCTTC. Its translation: CASSTTLAGGPFNEQFF.

The V call is TRBV4-1, the J call TRBJ2-1, with 7 bases that match TRBD2. This CDR3 is built from 14 residues. V lost 1 base to trimming and J lost 6 bases; unmatched junction nucleotides: 3. Germline V gene data show CDR1 as MGHRA and CDR2 as YSYEKL. This CDR3 is CASSQAGGGNEQFF. The DNA for the CDR3 is TGCGCCAGCAGCCAAGCCGGCGGGGGCAATGAGCAGTTCTTC.

This clone is a singleton in its sample. This CDR3 is also generated by other DNA sequences in the sample. The chain joins TRBV29-1 to TRBJ2-7; D possibly corresponds to TRBD2 (5 bases). The germline V gene encodes CDR1 SQVTM and CDR2 ANQGSEA. This CDR3 region has 13 residues. V lost 2 bases and J lost 3, with 11 bases in between. The CDR3 region is CSVELGGSYEQYF. The DNA of the CDR3 is TGCAGCGTTGAATTGGGTGGGAGCTACGAGCAGTACTTC.

The chain recombines TRBV13 with TRBJ2-1; 9 nucleotides match TRBD1. The junction had 4 bases not matched to a gene; V was cut back by 4 bases and J by 3 bases. The CDR3 extends over 15 amino acids. The germline CDR1 and CDR2 sequences are PRHDT and FYEKMQ (reference sequence). Here the CDR3 reads CASSSGQGVYNEQFF. CDR3 sequence (DNA): TGTGCCAGCAGCTCGGGACAGGGAGTCTACAATGAGCAGTTCTTC.

The chain uses TRBV27 and TRBJ1-5, with D possibly TRBD1 on 5 matching bases. Looked up from germline, CDR1 is MNHEY and CDR2 is SMNVEV (reference sequence). The CDR3 consists of 15 residues. V lost 2 bases and J lost 4, with 12 bases in between. The CDR3 nucleotides are TGTGCCAGCAGTTTAACGGCAGGGAGGAATCAGCCCCAGCATTTT. Protein sequence: CASSLTAGRNQPQHF.

This clone appeared once. The chain is built from TRBV2 and TRBJ2-1; unclear D gene. The V and J ends lost 8 bases and 4 bases respectively, with 9 bases between them. From germline, CDR1 is SNHLY and CDR2 FYNNEI. This CDR3 contains 12 residues. The CDR3 bases are TGTGCCAGCCTTGATAGATACAATGAGCAGTTCTTC. Its protein is CASLDRYNEQFF. The full variable domain, rest sourced from reference TRBV2 and TRBJ2-1, is EPEVTQTPSHQVTQMGQEVILRCVPISNHLYFYWYRQILGQKVEFLVSFYNNEISEKSEIFDDQFSVERPDGSNFTLKIRSTKLEDSAMYFCASLDRYNEQFFGPGTRLTVL.

This clone was picked up one time. This chain joins TRBV12-5 and TRBJ2-7; the match to TRBD1 covers 7 bases. The V gene's germline CDR1 is LGHNT and CDR2 FRNRAP. V lost 1 base and J lost 3; bases outside the gene matches: 3. The CDR3 sequence is 14 residues long. The CDR3 loop is CASGLGWTGYEQYF. The DNA of the CDR3 is TGTGCTAGTGGTTTGGGTTGGACAGGCTACGAGCAGTACTTC.

The genes are TRBV27 and TRBJ2-1; 10 bases line up with TRBD2. Germline V CDR1 and CDR2: MNHEY, SMNVEV (reference sequence). Trimming took 8 bases from V and 8 from J; bases not matched to a gene: 12. The CDR3 sequence is 15 residues long. The CDR3 is CASSFGASGRDEQFF. The CDR3 DNA reads TGTGCCAGCTCGTTTGGGGCTAGCGGGAGAGATGAGCAGTTCTTC.

This chain uses TRBV28 with TRBJ1-4; a weak D match, TRBD1 (5 bases). The CDR3 loop spans 15 amino acids. Germline V gene sequence: CDR1 MDHEN, CDR2 SYDVKM. Trimming stripped 3 bases from V and 0 bases from J, with 8 bases between. Here the CDR3 reads CASSLATATNEKLFF. CDR3 DNA sequence: TGTGCCAGCAGTTTGGCGACAGCAACTAATGAAAAACTGTTTTTT.